This TCR beta chain was identified in a study of cytomegalovirus exposure and HLA in healthy donors. To note about this clone: Antigen specificity is unknown.

This PCR relied on a set of 60 Vbeta primers and 13 Jbeta primers. The table came from immunoSEQ multiplex PCR; TCRdb's copy has only in-frame clones and leaves some out. Of about 130,000 clones in the sample, 80% were seen once. Study conclusions and caveats: The Asian-associated ancestry cluster reportedly had fewer N-insertions than the approximately 630-donor mean in a later analysis.

Per germline, CDR1 MNHNS and CDR2 SASEGT. The CDR3 sequence is 14 residues long. V lost 2 bases and J lost 8, with 14 bases in between. This chain joins TRBV6-1 and TRBJ2-3; possibly TRBD2 for D (5 bases). This TCR was sampled from a female donor in good health and CMV-seronegative. Sequencing was carried out using PBMCs. CDR3 residues: CASSEMAGRGTQYF. CDR3 DNA: TGTGCCAGCAGTGAAATGGCAGGTCGGGGTACGCAGTATTTT.